Below, 27 T cell receptor beta chains from the same sample are listed, as sequenced in a study of cytomegalovirus exposure and HLA in healthy donors. PCR primers comprised 60 Vbeta and 13 Jbeta primers. Assay used: immunoSEQ multiplex PCR; TCRdb lists only in-frame clones, some missing. Recorded for this sample: about 44,000 clones. The source material was PBMCs. The receptor set was obtained from a male donor in good health and CMV-seronegative.

This sequence joins TRBV6-5 and TRBJ1-2; 9 bases line up with TRBD1. Germline CDR1 reads MNHEY; CDR2 reads SVGAGI. V lost 5 bases and J lost 1; bases outside the gene matches: 5. This CDR3 has 15 residues. The CDR3 loop is CASSPGTGINYGYTF. The CDR3 coding sequence is TGTGCCAGCAGTCCCGGGACAGGGATTAACTATGGCTACACCTTC.

The J gene is TRBJ2-5, the V gene TRBV5-1; 16 positions agree with TRBD2. Germline CDR1 and CDR2: SGHRS and YFSETQ. The CDR3 has 19 residues. V gave up 0 bases and J gave up 5 bases; unmatched junction bases: 10. The CDR3 nucleotides are TGCGCCAGCAGCTTGGCCAAGCGCGGGACTAGCGGGAGGGGTGAGACCCAGTACTTC. This translates into CASSLAKRGTSGRGETQYF.

The chain combines TRBV7-8 with TRBJ2-7; perhaps TRBD2 as D (6 bases). Germline V lookup: CDR1 SGHVS, CDR2 FQNEAQ. The CDR3 covers 15 residues. V shed 5 bases and J shed 0 bases, with 14 bases lying between them. The CDR3 bases are TGTGCCAGCAGCGACCAGCGGGCCCCCTCCTACGAGCAGTACTTC. Protein: CASSDQRAPSYEQYF.

Points on this clone: A read error may account for a junction end that differs from germline. The chain combines TRBV11-2 with TRBJ1-3; TRBD1 aligns across 7 bases. Germline V CDR1 and CDR2: SGHAT, FQNNGV. This CDR3 is built from 15 residues. CDR3 DNA: TGTGCCAGCAGCCCGGGACAGTCCTCTGAAAACACCATATATTTT. Amino acid sequence: CASSPGQSSENTIYF. The entire variable domain, with the rest obtained from reference TRBV11-2 and TRBJ1-3, is as follows: EAGVAQSPRYKIIEKRQSVAFWCNPISGHATLYWYQQILGQGPKLLIQFQNNGVVDDSQLPKDRFSAERLKGVDSTLKIQPAKLEDSAVYLCASSPGQSSENTIYFGEGSWLTVV.

The rearrangement joins TRBV18 to TRBJ1-2; D is uncertain. From germline, CDR1 is KGHSH and CDR2 LQKENI. The CDR3 runs to 15 residues. Trimming stripped 6 bases from V and 0 bases from J, with 14 bases between. This chain's CDR3 is CASSADLSTNYGYTF. The CDR3 DNA sequence: TGTGCCAGCTCCGCGGACTTGAGTACTAACTATGGCTACACCTTC.

V usage is TRBV13 and J usage is TRBJ1-2; D might be TRBD1 (6 bases). Trimming cost V 8 bases and J 2 bases, with 12 bases left between them. This CDR3 is 13 amino acids long. In germline, CDR1 is PRHDT, CDR2 FYEKMQ (reference sequence). CDR3 coding DNA: TGTGCCAGCCAGCAGGGGCAGAACTATGGCTACACCTTC. It codes for CASQQGQNYGYTF.

The rearrangement joins TRBV4-3 to TRBJ2-7; D ambiguous. Germline CDR1 reads LGHNA; CDR2 reads YSLEER. The CDR3 loop spans 13 amino acids. V lost 1 base and J 2 bases, leaving 6 bases between the germline ends. In nucleotides, the CDR3 is TGCGCCAGCAGCCAAGTACGGGCCTACGAGCAGTACTTC. This encodes CASSQVRAYEQYF.

V usage is TRBV11-2 and J usage is TRBJ2-3; D is undetermined. The germline gives CDR1 SGHAT, CDR2 FQNNGV. V was cut by 7 bases and J by 5 bases, with 7 bases left in between. CDR3 size: 11 residues. CDR3: CASIHGDTQYF. The CDR3 DNA follows: TGTGCCAGCATCCACGGAGATACGCAGTATTTT.

The J gene is TRBJ2-5, the V gene TRBV5-6; 7 nucleotides line up with TRBD2. Unmatched junction bases numbered 11, after V lost 5 bases and J lost 4 bases. The CDR3 spans 15 residues. CDR1 is SGHDT, CDR2 YYEEEE, per germline. This CDR3 is CASREGSSGRETQYF. The DNA of the CDR3 is TGTGCCAGCAGGGAGGGGTCTAGCGGCAGAGAGACCCAGTACTTC.

CDR3 region: CASSFGLVTDTQYF. CDR3 nucleotide sequence: TGTGCCAGCAGCTTCGGACTAGTAACAGATACGCAGTATTTT. The J gene is TRBJ2-3, the V gene TRBV5-4; 7 bases line up with TRBD2. The V and J ends lost 2 bases and 3 bases, in that order; junction bases with no gene match: 3. Looked up from germline, CDR1 is SGHNT and CDR2 is YYREEE (reference sequence). This CDR3 region has 14 residues.

The genes are TRBV28 and TRBJ2-5; D uncertain. The CDR3 runs 10 residues. Germline CDR1 is MDHEN and CDR2 is SYDVKM. This chain's CDR3 is CATFLETQYF. As DNA, the CDR3 is TGTGCGACTTTCCTGGAGACCCAGTACTTC.

The chain links TRBV6-6 to TRBJ1-1; D unclear. In germline, CDR1 is MNHNY, CDR2 SVGAGI (reference sequence). This CDR3 has 14 residues. V was shortened by 6 bases and J by 1 base, with 12 bases between the two germline ends. CDR3 nucleotides: TGTGCCAGCAGGGATCAGGTGCCGAACACTGAAGCTTTCTTT. Amino acids: CASRDQVPNTEAFF.

This chain links TRBV6-1 with TRBJ2-7; D gene ambiguous. Germline V lookup: CDR1 MNHNS, CDR2 SASEGT. V lost 1 base to trimming and J lost 1 base, with 11 bases between them. The CDR3 is 15 amino acids. In DNA, the CDR3 is TGTGCCAGCAGTGAAGGAGTACCTCCTTCCTACGAGCAGTACTTC. Its protein is CASSEGVPPSYEQYF.

The CDR3 bases are TGTGCCAGCAGTGAGGTAGCGGGGTCTGGGGAGACCCAGTACTTC. Translated: CASSEVAGSGETQYF. The chain has TRBV6-1 and TRBJ2-5; 8 bases are shared with TRBD2. With 3 bases clipped from V and 5 bases from J, the junction kept 8 bases outside the gene matches. Germline-derived CDR1 and CDR2 are MNHNS and SASEGT. The CDR3 loop spans 15 amino acids.

The chain employs TRBV18 and TRBJ1-2; possibly TRBD1 for D (5 bases). CDR1 is KGHSH, CDR2 LQKENI, per germline. V dropped 1 base and J dropped 8 bases, with 23 bases sitting between them. The CDR3 loop spans 17 amino acids. CDR3 residues: CASSPLAGRGPTVGYTF. The CDR3 nucleotides are TGTGCCAGCTCACCACTGGCTGGAAGGGGCCCCACCGTAGGCTACACCTTC. Full variable domain (outside the CDR3, taken from reference TRBV18 and TRBJ1-2): NAGVMQNPRHLVRRRGQEARLRCSPMKGHSHVYWYRQLPEEGLKFMVYLQKENIIDESGMPKERFSAEFPKEGPSILRIQQVVRGDSAAYFCASSPLAGRGPTVGYTFGSGTRLTVV.

The chain recombines TRBV7-2 with TRBJ2-1; D perhaps matches TRBD2 (5 bases). This CDR3 is 13 amino acids long. Germline V lookup: CDR1 SGHTA, CDR2 FQGNSA. Trimming removed 5 bases from V and 10 bases from J, with 15 bases in between. The CDR3 coding sequence is TGTGCCAGCAGCGGATCGCTGAGCGGCGAGCAGTTCTTC. As protein: CASSGSLSGEQFF.

The rearrangement links TRBV27 to TRBJ1-1, with 7 bases fitting TRBD1. The germline gives CDR1 MNHEY, CDR2 SMNVEV (reference sequence). V shed 7 bases and J 1 base; nucleotides not matched to a gene: 12. The CDR3 consists of 16 residues. The CDR3 region is CASIPHYRGKNTEAFF. CDR3 in DNA: TGTGCCAGCATCCCCCACTACAGGGGTAAGAACACTGAAGCTTTCTTT.

This rearrangement joins TRBV25-1 to TRBJ2-4, with TRBD1 matching over 7 bases. The germline V gene encodes CDR1 MGHDK and CDR2 SYGVNS. V lost 3 bases and J lost 1; bases outside the gene matches: 3. This CDR3 is 15 amino acids long. This CDR3 reads CASSDPGQAKNIQYF. Here the CDR3 DNA reads TGTGCCAGCAGTGATCCGGGACAGGCCAAAAACATTCAGTACTTC.

This rearrangement joins TRBV4-1 to TRBJ2-2; D possibly corresponds to TRBD1 (6 bases). In germline, CDR1 is MGHRA, CDR2 YSYEKL. V dropped 1 base and J dropped 2 bases, with 8 bases sitting between them. The length of the CDR3 is 15 residues. The CDR3 DNA follows: TGCGCCAGCAGCCAAGCAGGGGCCAACACCGGGGAGCTGTTTTTT. This gives the protein CASSQAGANTGELFF.

This chain connects TRBV4-1 to TRBJ2-2; tentative D call: TRBD1 (5 bases). CDR1 and CDR2 (germline): MGHRA, YSYEKL. The V gene lost 5 bases and the J gene lost 6 bases, with 13 bases spanning the gap. CDR3 length equals 14 residues. The CDR3 spells CASSTTPTAGELFF. For the CDR3, the DNA is TGCGCCAGCAGCACTACACCGACAGCCGGGGAGCTGTTTTTT.

The chain uses TRBV30 and TRBJ2-5; TRBD2 is a possible D gene (7 bases). Per germline, CDR1 GTSNPN and CDR2 SVGIG (reference sequence). This CDR3 has 18 amino acids. V dropped 0 bases and J dropped 4 bases, with 24 bases sitting between them. CDR3 sequence (DNA): TGTGCCTGGAGTGTTCAGGGGTGGGGCGGGAGAGGGCGAGAGACCCAGTACTTC. Translation gives CAWSVQGWGGRGRETQYF.

This rearrangement joins TRBV19 to TRBJ1-2; D gene ambiguous. V shed 1 base and J shed 6 bases, with 18 bases lying between them. The germline V gene encodes CDR1 LNHDA and CDR2 SQIVND (reference sequence). There are 16 residues in the CDR3. The CDR3 coding sequence is TGTGCCAGTAGTATAGGGGCAGACCCGATTGTAGATGGCTACACCTTC. It is translated as CASSIGADPIVDGYTF.

The chain carries TRBV5-1 and TRBJ2-7; the match to TRBD2 covers 9 bases. The CDR3 covers 15 residues. Germline CDR1 reads SGHRS; CDR2 reads YFSETQ. Germline trimming cut 4 bases from V and 5 bases from J; bases unmatched to any gene: 10. The CDR3 sequence: CASSLSTSGTNEQYF. CDR3 sequence (DNA): TGCGCCAGCAGCCTTTCGACTAGCGGAACAAACGAGCAGTACTTC.

V and J are TRBV7-9 and TRBJ2-3; D possibly corresponds to TRBD2 (5 bases). Germline assignment: CDR1 SEHNR and CDR2 FQNEAQ (reference sequence). The CDR3 runs to 15 residues. Deletions cut 3 bases from V and 1 base from J, with 11 bases between. The CDR3 region has the DNA TGTGCCAGCAGCTTCCTTAAGCGGCGCACAGATACGCAGTATTTT. Its translation is CASSFLKRRTDTQYF.

The chain couples TRBV9 to TRBJ2-5; D not resolved. CDR1 and CDR2 (germline): SGDLS, YYNGEE. CDR3 length equals 13 residues. With 2 bases removed from V and 2 bases from J, the gap between germline ends came to 7 bases. The chain's CDR3 is CASSVRDQETQYF. The CDR3 nucleotides read TGTGCCAGCAGCGTCCGAGATCAAGAGACCCAGTACTTC. Combining the CDR3 with reference TRBV9 and TRBJ2-5 gives the whole variable domain DSGVTQTPKHLITATGQRVTLRCSPRSGDLSVYWYQQSLDQGLQFLIQYYNGEERAKGNILERFSAQQFPDLHSELNLSSLELGDSALYFCASSVRDQETQYFGPGTRLLVL.

This rearrangement joins TRBV25-1 to TRBJ2-7; no definite D call. The germline gives CDR1 MGHDK, CDR2 SYGVNS. CDR3 length equals 15 residues. V lost 4 bases, J lost 6 bases, and 19 bases lay in between. CDR3 coding DNA: TGTGCCAGCAGTGCCGGCCCCGCGGAACCTCGCGAGCAGTACTTC. It translates to CASSAGPAEPREQYF.

The J gene is TRBJ2-1, the V gene TRBV29-1, with D perhaps matching TRBD2 (5 bases). CDR1 is SQVTM, CDR2 ANQGSEA, per germline. The CDR3 has 11 amino acids. Trimming removed 8 bases from V and 8 bases from J, with 13 bases in between. CDR3 DNA sequence: TGCAGCCCCGGGAACGGGGATGAGCAGTTCTTC. Translating gives CSPGNGDEQFF.